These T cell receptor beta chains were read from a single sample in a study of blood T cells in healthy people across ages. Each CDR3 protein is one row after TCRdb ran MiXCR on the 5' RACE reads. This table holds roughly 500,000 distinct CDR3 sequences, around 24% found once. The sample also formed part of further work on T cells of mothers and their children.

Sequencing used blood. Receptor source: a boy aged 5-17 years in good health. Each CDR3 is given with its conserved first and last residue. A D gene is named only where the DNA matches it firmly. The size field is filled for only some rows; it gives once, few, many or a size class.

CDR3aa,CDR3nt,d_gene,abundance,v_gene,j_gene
CASSLGSGRVNEQFF,TGTGCCAGCAGCTTGGGGTCAGGGAGGGTCAATGAGCAGTTCTTC,TRBD2,few,TRBV5-4,TRBJ2-1
CASSHKGGAGRFDEQFF,TGTGCCAGCAGCCACAAGGGCGGGGCTGGTCGTTTCGATGAGCAGTTCTTC,NA,few,TRBV7-9,TRBJ2-1
CASSIGLAVQYEQYF,TGTGCCAGTAGTATTGGACTAGCGGTACAATACGAGCAGTACTTC,TRBD2,NA,TRBV19,TRBJ2-7
CASSPLEGQAEQYF,TGTGCCAGCAGTCCTCTAGAGGGCCAAGCCGAGCAGTACTTC,NA,NA,TRBV7-9,TRBJ2-7
CASSSAVRFLAGRVTDTQYF,TGTGCCAGCAGCTCGGCCGTAAGATTTCTAGCGGGGAGAGTCACAGATACGCAGTATTTT,TRBD2,NA,TRBV7-9,TRBJ2-3
CASSPATGQALNGYTF,TGTGCCAGCAGCCCGGCTACGGGACAGGCGCTAAATGGCTACACCTTC,TRBD1,NA,TRBV7-2,TRBJ1-2
CASRPTRDRESFSSYEQYF,TGTGCCAGCCGCCCCACCCGCGACAGGGAGAGTTTCTCCTCCTACGAGCAGTACTTC,TRBD1,few,TRBV28,TRBJ2-7
CASSFQGMTGELFF,TGTGCCAGCAGTTTCCAGGGTATGACCGGGGAGCTGTTTTTT,NA,NA,TRBV27,TRBJ2-2
CASSQAHKETQYF,TGTGCCAGCAGCCAAGCGCATAAAGAGACCCAGTACTTC,NA,NA,TRBV3-1,TRBJ2-5
CASSHIKLHQDKNTEAFF,TGTGCCAGCAGTCATATAAAACTCCACCAAGACAAGAACACTGAAGCTTTCTTT,NA,few,TRBV28,TRBJ1-1
CASAGAANQPQHF,TGTGCCAGCGCGGGAGCGGCCAATCAGCCCCAGCATTTT,NA,few,TRBV19,TRBJ1-5
CATSEVPPGQGRDEQFF,TGTGCCACCAGTGAGGTCCCACCGGGACAGGGGAGAGATGAGCAGTTCTTC,TRBD1,few,TRBV24-1,TRBJ2-1
CASSRQVDSYEQYF,TGCGCCAGCAGCAGGCAGGTGGACTCCTACGAGCAGTACTTC,NA,few,TRBV5-1,TRBJ2-7
CASSEERGSGNEQFF,TGTGCCAGCAGCGAGGAGCGGGGCTCAGGAAATGAGCAGTTCTTC,TRBD2,NA,TRBV6-1,TRBJ2-1
CSARGLAFSTDTQYF,TGCAGTGCCCGCGGACTAGCGTTTAGCACAGATACGCAGTATTTT,TRBD2,few,TRBV20-1,TRBJ2-3
CASSYWTSGGPQYNEQFF,TGTGCCAGCAGCTATTGGACTAGCGGGGGTCCCCAGTACAATGAGCAGTTCTTC,TRBD2,NA,TRBV7-2,TRBJ2-1
CASSLQSTGSTGELFF,TGTGCCAGCAGTTTGCAATCGACAGGGTCAACCGGGGAGCTGTTTTTT,TRBD1,NA,TRBV27,TRBJ2-2
CASSLNDRQGPYYEQYF,TGTGCCAGCAGCTTGAACGATAGACAGGGCCCCTACTACGAGCAGTACTTC,TRBD1,few,TRBV5-5,TRBJ2-7
CASTAESGAAGELFF,TGTGCCAGCACCGCGGAGTCGGGCGCCGCCGGGGAGCTGTTTTTT,NA,few,TRBV6-6,TRBJ2-2
CSARYLVGGGLSYEQSF,TGCAGTGCTAGATACCTAGTCGGCGGGGGGCTTTCATATGAGCAGTCCTTC,TRBD2,few,TRBV20-1,TRBJ2-5
CASSIGQGSNQPQHF,TGTGCCAGCAGCATCGGACAGGGGAGCAATCAGCCCCAGCATTTT,TRBD1,NA,TRBV2,TRBJ1-5
CASSRGGGSYEQYF,TGTGCCAGCAGCAGAGGTGGGGGATCCTACGAGCAGTACTTC,NA,few,TRBV21-1,TRBJ2-7
CASSLSDSPGELFF,TGTGCCAGCAGTTTAAGCGACAGTCCCGGGGAGCTGTTTTTT,NA,few,TRBV12-3/TRBV12-4,TRBJ2-2
CASSRSDRSYGYTF,TGTGCCAGCAGTAGGTCGGACAGGTCCTATGGCTACACCTTC,TRBD1,NA,TRBV27,TRBJ1-2
CASRPGMNTEAFF,TGTGCCAGCAGGCCAGGGATGAACACTGAAGCTTTCTTT,NA,NA,TRBV2,TRBJ1-1
CASSQAQSGTGFTDTQYF,TGTGCCAGCAGCCAAGCGCAGAGCGGGACAGGGTTTACAGATACGCAGTATTTT,TRBD1,NA,TRBV4-2,TRBJ2-3
CASSQDHPLTDTQYF,TGTGCCAGCAGCCAAGATCACCCTCTCACAGATACGCAGTATTTT,NA,few,TRBV3-1,TRBJ2-3
CAGKRQASVGISGYTF,TGTGCCGGAAAAAGACAGGCCTCCGTGGGTATCTCTGGCTACACCTTC,NA,many,TRBV28,TRBJ1-2
CSARLAGRTYEQYF,TGCAGTGCTAGACTAGCGGGGCGAACCTACGAGCAGTACTTC,TRBD2,NA,TRBV20-1,TRBJ2-7
CASSPDRGAGTQYF,TGTGCCAGCTCACCAGACCGGGGTGCGGGTACGCAGTATTTT,NA,once,TRBV18,TRBJ2-3
CSVKPNHFTGTQYF,TGCAGTGTTAAACCCAACCATTTTACGGGTACGCAGTATTTT,NA,few,TRBV20-1,TRBJ2-3
CAISEVPGLGGYNEQFF,TGTGCCATCAGTGAAGTCCCGGGACTGGGGGGTTACAATGAGCAGTTCTTC,NA,NA,TRBV10-3,TRBJ2-1
CASSPQKQGSEAFF,TGTGCCAGCTCACCGCAAAAACAGGGATCTGAAGCTTTCTTT,NA,few,TRBV18,TRBJ1-1
CASSYKDGETQYF,TGCGCCAGCAGCTACAAGGATGGTGAGACCCAGTACTTC,NA,NA,TRBV4-1,TRBJ2-5
CASSVEYGTGSAYEKLFF,TGTGCCAGCAGCGTAGAATATGGGACAGGGTCGGCGTACGAAAAACTGTTTTTT,TRBD1,few,TRBV9,TRBJ1-4
CASSLIVEQGTQYF,TGTGCCAGCAGCTTAATAGTGGAACAGGGGACGCAGTATTTT,TRBD1,few,TRBV7-2,TRBJ2-3
CASKIQGGYFNEQFF,TGTGCCAGCAAGATACAGGGGGGGTACTTCAATGAGCAGTTCTTC,NA,NA,TRBV28,TRBJ2-1
CASTVQGVANIQYF,TGTGCCAGCACCGTACAGGGGGTGGCAAACATTCAGTACTTC,TRBD1,few,TRBV28,TRBJ2-4
CASSLEVLEYNEQFF,TGTGCCAGCAGCTTAGAAGTTTTGGAATACAATGAGCAGTTCTTC,NA,few,TRBV7-2,TRBJ2-1
CASSRMTVVDNQPQHF,TGTGCCAGCAGCCGAATGACAGTCGTAGACAATCAGCCCCAGCATTTT,NA,few,TRBV6-2/TRBV6-3,TRBJ1-5
CASSLTVPYGANVLTF,TGTGCCAGCAGTTTGACGGTACCTTATGGGGCCAACGTCCTGACTTTC,NA,NA,TRBV28,TRBJ2-6
CASSLGREDIQYF,TGTGCCAGCAGCTTAGGACGGGAGGACATTCAGTACTTC,TRBD2,many,TRBV7-2,TRBJ2-4